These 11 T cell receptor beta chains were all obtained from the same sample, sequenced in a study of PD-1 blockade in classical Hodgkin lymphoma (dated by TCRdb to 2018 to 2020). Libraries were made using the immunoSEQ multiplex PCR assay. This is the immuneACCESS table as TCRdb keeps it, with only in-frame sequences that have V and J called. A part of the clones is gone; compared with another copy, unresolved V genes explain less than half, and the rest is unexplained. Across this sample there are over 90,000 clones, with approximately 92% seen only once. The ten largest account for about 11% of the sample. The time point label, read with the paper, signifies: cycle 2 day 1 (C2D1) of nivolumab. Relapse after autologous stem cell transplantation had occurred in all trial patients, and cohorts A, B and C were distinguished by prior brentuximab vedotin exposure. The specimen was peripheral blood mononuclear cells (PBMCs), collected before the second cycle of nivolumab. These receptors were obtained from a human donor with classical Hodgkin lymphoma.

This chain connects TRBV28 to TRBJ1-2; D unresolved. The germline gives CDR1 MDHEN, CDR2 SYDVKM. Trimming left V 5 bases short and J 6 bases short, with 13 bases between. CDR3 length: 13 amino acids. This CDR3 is CASSKSPKNGYTF. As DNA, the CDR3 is TGTGCCAGCAGTAAAAGTCCAAAGAATGGCTACACCTTC.

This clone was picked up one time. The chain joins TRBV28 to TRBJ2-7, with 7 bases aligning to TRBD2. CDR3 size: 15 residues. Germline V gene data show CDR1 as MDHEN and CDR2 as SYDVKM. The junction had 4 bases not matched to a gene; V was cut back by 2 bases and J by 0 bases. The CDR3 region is CASSLGAGDSYEQYF. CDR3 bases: TGTGCCAGCAGTTTAGGCGCGGGGGACTCCTACGAGCAGTACTTC. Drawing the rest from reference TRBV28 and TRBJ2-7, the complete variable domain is DVKVTQSSRYLVKRTGEKVFLECVQDMDHENMFWYRQDPGLGLRLIYFSYDVKMKEKGDIPEGYSVSREKKERFSLILESASTNQTSMYLCASSLGAGDSYEQYFGPGTRLTVT.

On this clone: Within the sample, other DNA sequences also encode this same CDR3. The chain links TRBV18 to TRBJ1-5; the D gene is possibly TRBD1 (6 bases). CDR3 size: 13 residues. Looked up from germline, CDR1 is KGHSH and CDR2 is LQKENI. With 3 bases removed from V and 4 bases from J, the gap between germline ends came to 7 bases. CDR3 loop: CASSPDSNQPQHF. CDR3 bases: TGTGCCAGCTCACCGGACAGTAATCAGCCCCAGCATTTT.

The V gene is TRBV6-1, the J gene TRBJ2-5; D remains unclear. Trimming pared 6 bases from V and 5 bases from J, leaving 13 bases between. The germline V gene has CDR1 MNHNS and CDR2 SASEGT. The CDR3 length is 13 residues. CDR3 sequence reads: CASSFVAGETQYF. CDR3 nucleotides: TGTGCCAGCAGCTTTGTGGCTGGGGAGACCCAGTACTTC.

The CDR3 region has the DNA TGTGCCAGCAGCCCCCCGATAGATACGCAGTATTTT. Its protein product is CASSPPIDTQYF. V is TRBV7-2 and J is TRBJ2-3; the D is unclear. From germline, CDR1 is SGHTA and CDR2 FQGNSA. The CDR3 consists of 12 residues. The germline V and J ends were trimmed by 5 bases and 5 bases, with 8 bases remaining between them. Full variable domain (outside the CDR3, taken from reference TRBV7-2 and TRBJ2-3): GAGVSQSPSNKVTEKGKDVELRCDPISGHTALYWYRQSLGQGLEFLIYFQGNSAPDKSGLPSDRFSAERTGGSVSTLTIQRTQQEDSAVYLCASSPPIDTQYFGPGTRLTVL.

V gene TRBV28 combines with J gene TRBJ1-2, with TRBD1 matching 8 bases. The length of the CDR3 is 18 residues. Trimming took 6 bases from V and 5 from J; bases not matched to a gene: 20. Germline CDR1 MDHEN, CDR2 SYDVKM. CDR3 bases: TGTGCCAGCAGCCAAAGGGGAGTGGGGGACAGGTTCTTATATGGCTACACCTTC. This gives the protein CASSQRGVGDRFLYGYTF.

The CDR3 region has the DNA TGTGCCAGTAGTAGGGGTAGGACAGGGGGCTTGAACACTGAAGCTTTCTTT. Translating gives CASSRGRTGGLNTEAFF. The chain links TRBV19 to TRBJ1-1; 11 bases agree with TRBD1. Germline loops: CDR1 LNHDA, CDR2 SQIVND (reference sequence). Losses at the gene ends were 4 bases for V and 0 bases for J; bases not matched to a gene: 7. The CDR3 spans 17 residues.

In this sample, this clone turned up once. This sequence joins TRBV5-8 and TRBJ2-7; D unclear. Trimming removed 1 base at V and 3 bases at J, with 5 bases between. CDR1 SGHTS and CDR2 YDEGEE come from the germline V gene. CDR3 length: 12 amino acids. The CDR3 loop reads CASSLLIYEQYF. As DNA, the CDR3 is TGTGCCAGCAGCTTGTTGATCTACGAGCAGTACTTC. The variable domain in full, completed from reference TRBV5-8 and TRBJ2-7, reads EAGVTQSPTHLIKTRGQQATLRCSPISGHTSVYWYQQALGLGLQFLLWYDEGEERNRGNFPPRFSGRQFPNYSSELNVNALELEDSALYLCASSLLIYEQYFGPGTRLTVT.

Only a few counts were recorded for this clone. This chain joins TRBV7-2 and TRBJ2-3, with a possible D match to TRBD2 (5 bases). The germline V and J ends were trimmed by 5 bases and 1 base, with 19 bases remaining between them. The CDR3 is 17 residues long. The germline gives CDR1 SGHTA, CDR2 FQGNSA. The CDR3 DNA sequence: TGTGCCAGCAGCCAAAGCCGATGGTGGGGAGGCACAGATACGCAGTATTTT. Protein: CASSQSRWWGGTDTQYF.

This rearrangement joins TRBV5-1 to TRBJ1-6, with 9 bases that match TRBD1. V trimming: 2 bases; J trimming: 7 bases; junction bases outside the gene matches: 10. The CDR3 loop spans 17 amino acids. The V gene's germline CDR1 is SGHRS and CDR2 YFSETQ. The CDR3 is CASSFEAPTGGNSPLHF. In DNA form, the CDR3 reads TGCGCCAGCAGCTTTGAGGCCCCGACAGGGGGAAATTCACCCCTCCACTTT.

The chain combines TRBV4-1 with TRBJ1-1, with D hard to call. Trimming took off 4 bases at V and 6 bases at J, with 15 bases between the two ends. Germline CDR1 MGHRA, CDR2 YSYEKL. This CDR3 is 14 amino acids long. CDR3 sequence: CASSPSFGVPEAFF. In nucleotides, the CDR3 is TGCGCCAGCAGCCCCTCTTTCGGGGTTCCTGAAGCTTTCTTT.